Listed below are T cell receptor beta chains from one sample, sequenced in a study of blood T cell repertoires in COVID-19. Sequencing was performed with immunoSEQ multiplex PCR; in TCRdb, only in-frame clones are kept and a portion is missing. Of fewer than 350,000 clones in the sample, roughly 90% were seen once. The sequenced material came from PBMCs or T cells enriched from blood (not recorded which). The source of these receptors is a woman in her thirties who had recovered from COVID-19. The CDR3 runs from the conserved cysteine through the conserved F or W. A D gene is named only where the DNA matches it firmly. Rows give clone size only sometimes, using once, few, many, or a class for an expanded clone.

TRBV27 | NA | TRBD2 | CASSRSVTGGSNEQFF
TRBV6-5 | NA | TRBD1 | CASSWTGDTEAFF
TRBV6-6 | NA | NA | CASKEPGQNTGELFF
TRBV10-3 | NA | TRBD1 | CATLTGNPTTYEQYF
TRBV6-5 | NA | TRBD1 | CAGAGTDSYEQYF
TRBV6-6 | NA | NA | CASSKPGLQNIQYF
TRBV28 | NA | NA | CASSLAGSVGEQFF
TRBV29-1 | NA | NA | CSVFTGGYEQYF
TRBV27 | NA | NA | CASSLSDRRNTEAFF
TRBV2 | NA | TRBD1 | CASSAEGQGTEAFF
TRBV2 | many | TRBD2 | CARAGPSGRISGTDTQYF
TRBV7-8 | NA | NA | CASSLRGTGELFF
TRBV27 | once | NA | CASSLSTSTNYGYTF
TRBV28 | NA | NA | CASSFEKTEAFF
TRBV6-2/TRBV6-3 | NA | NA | CASSRTVYGYTF
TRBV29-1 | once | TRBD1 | CSVAGTEDTSYEQYF
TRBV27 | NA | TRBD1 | CASRTGGTEAFF
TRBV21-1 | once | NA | CASRNYHPPQLLRNTIYF
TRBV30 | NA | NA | CAWTGSPWGYTF
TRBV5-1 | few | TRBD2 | CASSHRTSGGPTGELFF
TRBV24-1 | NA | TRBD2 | CATSEYTSGSRNEQFF
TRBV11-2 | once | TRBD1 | CASSVRTGKLAKNIQYF
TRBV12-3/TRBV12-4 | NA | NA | CASSLRVHTEAFF
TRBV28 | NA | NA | CATLRQVNTEAFF
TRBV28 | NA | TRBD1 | CASTLTGGSYEQYF
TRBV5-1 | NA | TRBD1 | CASSPSGRDRAYEQYF
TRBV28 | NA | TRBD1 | CASRPDRVWAFF
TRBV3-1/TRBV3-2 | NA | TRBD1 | CASSRYAGTGWTAAF
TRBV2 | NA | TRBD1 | CAGDRDTF
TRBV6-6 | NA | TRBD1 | CASSRIQGSTPSGANVLTF
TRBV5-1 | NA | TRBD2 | CASRMGLAGGFTQYF
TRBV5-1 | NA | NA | CASSLEAGAAYEQYF
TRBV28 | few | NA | CASSPPTLWNYGYTF
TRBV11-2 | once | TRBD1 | CASSWDRGLGNIQYF
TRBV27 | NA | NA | CARTAPFWGGEKLFF
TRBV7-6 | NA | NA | CASSRYLRGDEQYF